A selection of T cell receptor beta chains follows, all from one sample in a study of shared clonotypes between healthy human individuals. Using immunoSEQ multiplex PCR, the repertoire was profiled, and TCRdb retains in-frame clones only, with some absent. The sample records over a million clones, approximately 76% being singletons. The specimen was memory CD4+ T cells sorted from blood. The receptors shown here come from a man aged 18 to 30 in good health. Each CDR3 is given with its conserved first and last residue. The D gene is left open where the match is weak. Where a row states a size, it is once, few, many or the class of an expanded clone; other rows omit it.

v_gene	j_gene	abundance	d_gene	CDR3nt	CDR3aa
TRBV16	TRBJ2-7	.	TRBD2	TGTGCCAGCAGCCAAGCGGGGGGAGAGGACTCCTACGAGCAGTACTTC	CASSQAGGEDSYEQYF
TRBV5-1	TRBJ2-5	.	.	TGCGCCAGCAGCTTGGTCCAGGGCCAAGAGACCCAGTACTTC	CASSLVQGQETQYF
TRBV5-1	TRBJ2-1	.	.	TGCGCCAGCAGCCCTGACAACAGGGTAAGGAATGAGCAGTTCTTC	CASSPDNRVRNEQFF
TRBV5-6	TRBJ2-7	.	TRBD2	TGTGCCAGCAGCCGCTTGGAAGCGGGGGCTTACGAGCAGTACTTC	CASSRLEAGAYEQYF
TRBV18	TRBJ2-2	.	.	TGTGCCAGCTCACCCTCCCGGGACTTCGGGGAGCTGTTTTTT	CASSPSRDFGELFF
TRBV7-9	TRBJ1-6	.	.	TGTGCCAGCAGCCCCTCGGCTGGAGGACGGTCAAATTCACCCCTCCACTTT	CASSPSAGGRSNSPLHF
TRBV2	TRBJ2-3	.	TRBD1	TGTGCCAGCAAGTCAGACAGGGGTAGTTTTCGCACAGATACGCAGTATTTT	CASKSDRGSFRTDTQYF
TRBV18	TRBJ2-3	.	.	TGTGCCAGCTCCCCCGCAGGGGTGGATACGCAGTATTTT	CASSPAGVDTQYF
TRBV5-1	TRBJ2-1	.	TRBD2	TGCGCCAGCAGGCACGTCACTAGCGGGAGTACGAATGAGCAGTTCTTC	CASRHVTSGSTNEQFF
TRBV7-9	TRBJ2-1	.	.	TGTGCCAGCAGCTTAACAGGGACATACAATGAGCAGTTCTTC	CASSLTGTYNEQFF
TRBV11-2	TRBJ2-5	.	TRBD2	TGTGCCAGCAGCTTAGCGTCTAGCGGGGGGACCCAAGAGACCCAGTACTTC	CASSLASSGGTQETQYF
TRBV19	TRBJ2-1	.	TRBD2	TGTGCCAGTAGCCGCGGGAGCTCCTACAATGAGCAGTTCTTC	CASSRGSSYNEQFF
TRBV5-1	TRBJ2-1	.	TRBD2	TGCGCCAGCAGCCCGGGGGGAGGGACCTACAATGAGCAGTTCTTC	CASSPGGGTYNEQFF
TRBV5-1	TRBJ2-1	.	.	TGCGCCAGCAGCTTGGATGTCAGGGGCTACAATGAGCAGTTCTTC	CASSLDVRGYNEQFF
TRBV5-4	TRBJ2-3	.	.	TGTGCCAGCAGCTTGGGACGTGCAAGCGTCCCAGATACGCAGTATTTT	CASSLGRASVPDTQYF
TRBV10-1	TRBJ2-3	.	.	TGCGCCAGCAGTGAGTCGAAAGCGCAAAGTCATACGCAGTATTTT	CASSESKAQSHTQYF
TRBV7-2	TRBJ1-5	many	.	TGTGCCAGCAGCGTAGCAGGGGTTTATAGCAATCAGCCCCAGCATTTT	CASSVAGVYSNQPQHF
TRBV5-5	TRBJ1-2	.	.	TGTGCCAGCAGGCCAGGGGAATACTATGGCTACACCTTC	CASRPGEYYGYTF
TRBV18	TRBJ2-1	.	TRBD2	TGTGCCAGCTCACCTCTACTAGCGGGAGGTCTCAATGAGCAGTTCTTC	CASSPLLAGGLNEQFF
TRBV2	TRBJ1-2	.	.	TGTGCCAGCAGAGTCGAGACAGGCGTCTATGGCTACACCTTC	CASRVETGVYGYTF